Following are 19 T cell receptor beta chains from one sample sequenced in a study of Graves' ophthalmopathy and Graves' hyperthyroidism. RNA transcripts were the source from which TCR beta CDR3 regions were amplified. The library came from an HTBI-primed first-round RT-PCR and a second-round multiplex PCR. Each CDR3 protein is one row after TCRdb ran MiXCR on the multiplex PCR reads. Here the sample spans roughly 610,000 distinct CDR3 sequences, 22% being singletons. Sequenced material: peripheral blood. These receptors were obtained from a woman aged 18-29 years with stable Graves' hyperthyroidism. Some clones in this sample may be carry-over from other donors' samples.

This clonotype was counted many times. The chain couples TRBV19 to TRBJ1-5, with D unclear. V lost 2 bases, J lost 0 bases, and 8 bases lay in between. Germline loops: CDR1 LNHDA, CDR2 SQIVND (reference sequence). This CDR3 contains 15 residues. The CDR3 DNA sequence: TGTGCCAGTAGTATATCAAGGGATAGCAATCAGCCCCAGCATTTT. This encodes CASSISRDSNQPQHF.

This clonotype was picked up many times. The genes are TRBV7-2 and TRBJ2-5; the D is unclear. This CDR3 comprises 14 residues. The germline CDR1 and CDR2 sequences are SGHTA and FQGNSA. Trimming left V 3 bases short and J 1 base short, with 9 bases between. CDR3 DNA sequence: TGTGCCAGCAGCTTCAAGGGAACCCAAGAGACCCAGTACTTC. Residues: CASSFKGTQETQYF.

This clonotype was recorded at least ten times. This sequence joins TRBV20-1 and TRBJ1-1; no clear D. CDR3 length equals 13 residues. V gave up 0 bases and J gave up 4 bases, with 9 bases separating them. From germline, CDR1 is DFQATT and CDR2 SNEGSKA (reference sequence). The CDR3 spells CSARDQLGTEAFF. For the CDR3, the DNA is TGCAGTGCTAGAGATCAGCTGGGCACTGAAGCTTTCTTT.

This clonotype was observed a few times. The chain recombines TRBV2 with TRBJ1-6; 7 bases fit TRBD1. Trimming removed 7 bases from V and 12 bases from J; junction bases left unmatched: 9. CDR1 is SNHLY and CDR2 is FYNNEI in the germline V gene. The CDR3 spans 13 residues. The CDR3: CASTGQVSEPLHF. DNA of the CDR3: TGTGCCAGCACAGGACAGGTCAGCGAACCCCTCCACTTT.

The V call is TRBV2, the J call TRBJ2-7; weak D call: TRBD2 (7 bases). This CDR3 is 14 amino acids long. Between the trimmed V and J ends, which lost 6 bases and 6 bases, there was a span of 18 bases. The germline V gene has CDR1 SNHLY and CDR2 FYNNEI. In DNA, the CDR3 is TGTGCCAGCAGCTGGGAGGGGCAGGGGATCGAGCAGTACTTC. Residues: CASSWEGQGIEQYF.

V is TRBV30 and J is TRBJ1-1; no firm D call. The CDR3 is 14 amino acids. Germline assignment: CDR1 GTSNPN and CDR2 SVGIG (reference sequence). V was shortened by 5 bases and J by 1 base, with 14 bases between the two germline ends. The CDR3 protein is CAWGLKAKNTEAFF. The DNA for the CDR3 is TGTGCCTGGGGCCTGAAGGCTAAGAACACTGAAGCTTTCTTT.

The V and J genes are TRBV11-2 and TRBJ2-7, with 14 bases matching TRBD2. CDR1 and CDR2 (germline): SGHAT, FQNNGV. The CDR3 covers 15 residues. Trimming took 4 bases from V and 5 from J; bases not matched to a gene: 4. The CDR3 protein is CASSSPGLAGDEQYF. CDR3 nucleotides: TGTGCCAGCAGCTCCCCGGGACTAGCGGGAGACGAGCAGTACTTC. Filled out from reference TRBV11-2 and TRBJ2-7, the complete variable domain reads EAGVAQSPRYKIIEKRQSVAFWCNPISGHATLYWYQQILGQGPKLLIQFQNNGVVDDSQLPKDRFSAERLKGVDSTLKIQPAKLEDSAVYLCASSSPGLAGDEQYFGPGTRLTVT.

This clonotype was seen a few times. The chain has TRBV11-3 and TRBJ1-5; 7 bases map to TRBD1. The CDR3 is 15 amino acids. V gave up 2 bases and J gave up 6 bases; unmatched junction bases: 7. Germline CDR1 is SGHNT and CDR2 is YENEEA. DNA for the CDR3: TGTGCCAGCAGCTTAACACAGGGGCGGACTCAGCCCCAGCATTTT. This gives the protein CASSLTQGRTQPQHF.

This clonotype was counted at least ten times. The V gene is TRBV6-5, the J gene TRBJ1-1; D gene uncertain. The CDR3 contains 14 residues. V lost 5 bases to trimming and J lost 3 bases, with 13 bases between them. In germline, CDR1 is MNHEY, CDR2 SVGAGI. CDR3 protein: CASSIPSGYTEAFF. CDR3 sequence (DNA): TGTGCCAGCAGTATACCCTCGGGCTACACTGAAGCTTTCTTT.

This clonotype has only a few counts. The genes are TRBV5-1 and TRBJ2-2; 11 bases are a match to TRBD2. The ends lost 3 bases at V and 5 bases at J; junction bases unmatched: 9. Germline CDR1 reads SGHRS; CDR2 reads YFSETQ. CDR3 length: 17 amino acids. The CDR3 nucleotides read TGCGCCAGCAGCTACCGACTAGCGGGACAGTTGACCGGGGAGCTGTTTTTT. Its protein is CASSYRLAGQLTGELFF.

This clonotype showed up many times. The CDR3 nucleotides are TGTGCCAGCAGCTCTATCCTTAGCGGGAACCAAGAGACCCAGTACTTC. Protein product: CASSSILSGNQETQYF. The chain combines TRBV7-2 with TRBJ2-5; 8 bases fit TRBD2. V trimming: 4 bases; J trimming: 0 bases; junction bases outside the gene matches: 7. The germline CDR1 and CDR2 sequences are SGHTA and FQGNSA. The CDR3 covers 16 residues.

V is TRBV27 and J is TRBJ2-7; 7 bases fit TRBD1. The CDR3 spans 14 residues. The V and J ends lost 6 bases and 0 bases, in that order; junction bases with no gene match: 5. Germline CDR1 MNHEY, CDR2 SMNVEV (reference sequence). The chain's CDR3 is CASRRTGPSYEQYF. The CDR3 DNA reads as TGTGCCAGCAGACGGACAGGTCCCTCCTACGAGCAGTACTTC.

The sample holds many counts of this clonotype. Written as DNA, the CDR3 is TGTGCCAGCACCCTGTGGGGGGAGGCCGGGGAGCTGTTTTTT. Translated, it gives CASTLWGEAGELFF. The J gene is TRBJ2-2, the V gene TRBV28; tentative D call: TRBD2 (6 bases). V shed 7 bases and J shed 6 bases, with 15 bases lying between them. The CDR3 totals 14 residues. CDR1 is MDHEN, CDR2 SYDVKM, per germline.

This clonotype was counted at least ten times. This chain connects TRBV12-3 or TRBV12-4 to TRBJ1-6; tentative D call: TRBD1 (5 bases). V lost 1 base to trimming and J lost 7 bases, with 14 bases between them. This CDR3 is 16 amino acids long. CDR3: CASSLGQGGGNSPLHF. Here the CDR3 DNA reads TGTGCCAGCAGTTTAGGCCAGGGCGGAGGGAATTCACCCCTCCACTTT.

There are a few counts of this clonotype. This rearrangement joins TRBV6-1 to TRBJ1-6, with TRBD1 identical over 7 bases. The CDR3 sequence is 18 residues long. V lost 6 bases to trimming and J lost 6 bases; unmatched junction nucleotides: 17. Germline-derived CDR1 and CDR2 are MNHNS and SASEGT. CDR3: CASSSAGTAYSVNSPLHF. The CDR3 coding sequence is TGTGCCAGCAGCTCCGCCGGGACAGCCTACTCTGTTAATTCACCCCTCCACTTT.

V is TRBV7-8 and J is TRBJ1-5; D is uncertain. The CDR3 is made up of 14 amino acids. V lost 4 bases to trimming and J lost 3 bases, with 10 bases between them. CDR1 is SGHVS and CDR2 is FQNEAQ in the germline V gene. In nucleotides, the CDR3 is TGTGCCAGCAGCTCGCCCGGTTTCAATCAGCCCCAGCATTTT. Residues: CASSSPGFNQPQHF.

This clonotype was seen at least ten times. The chain links TRBV3-1 to TRBJ1-1; D remains ambiguous. The V end was cut by 0 bases, the J end by 0 bases, with 5 bases between. Germline lookup yields CDR1 LGHDT and CDR2 YNNKEL (reference sequence). The CDR3 extends over 14 amino acids. The CDR3 DNA reads TGTGCCAGCAGCCAAGAGGTCCTGAACACTGAAGCTTTCTTT. This codes for CASSQEVLNTEAFF. The variable domain in full, completed from reference TRBV3-1 and TRBJ1-1, reads DTAVSQTPKYLVTQMGNDKSIKCEQNLGHDTMYWYKQDSKKFLKIMFSYNNKELIINETVPNRFSPKSPDKAHLNLHINSLELGDSAVYFCASSQEVLNTEAFFGQGTRLTVV.

This clonotype occurred many times. The genes are TRBV2 and TRBJ2-4, with D possibly TRBD1 on 5 matching bases. The CDR3 is 14 amino acids. Germline assignment: CDR1 SNHLY and CDR2 FYNNEI. V lost 6 bases, J lost 0 bases, and 9 bases lay in between. The CDR3 protein is CASSDSLAKNIQYF. CDR3 nucleotide sequence: TGTGCCAGCAGCGACAGTTTAGCCAAAAACATTCAGTACTTC.

This clonotype has ten or more counts. This chain uses TRBV9 with TRBJ1-2; D is ambiguous. This CDR3 is 17 amino acids long. From germline, CDR1 is SGDLS and CDR2 YYNGEE. The V and J ends lost 3 bases and 6 bases respectively, with 24 bases between them. The CDR3 spells CASSAPLGLALVDGYTF. In nucleotides, the CDR3 is TGTGCCAGCAGCGCCCCCCTCGGATTGGCCCTCGTAGATGGCTACACCTTC.